The source of this T cell receptor (beta chain) is a study of tumor-infiltrating lymphocytes in primary liver carcinoma. Regarding the study as a whole: Overlap in tumor-adjacent and tumor-blood pairs fell below that of tumor region pairs. Compared with blood, tumor repertoires held significantly more in their top 250 clones.

Constant-region priming of about 0.5 ug total RNA yielded TCR beta cDNA. For TCR beta, libraries were produced by three nested multiplex PCR rounds using slightly modified ARM-PCR. A C-beta reverse primer and TRBV1-TRBV30 forward primers served in each of the first two PCR rounds, at ten to eleven cycles apiece. TCRdb analysed the multiplex PCR reads with MiXCR anew, one entry per CDR3 protein. Of 65,000 to 90,000 distinct CDR3 sequences in the sample, 65% to 80% were seen once. The CDR3 length is 16 residues. Germline values: CDR1 MNHEY, CDR2 SVGAGI. Between about 19 and 34 mg of unsorted bulk tissue served as the source from which RNA and DNA were co-extracted. Surgical resection was used to treat these primary liver carcinoma patients. As concerns this clonotype: Its antigen is not known.

Sequencing was performed on liver tumor tissue from sampling region 1. As to subset: tumor region T1, superior pole. The sequence derives from a man between 35 and 55 years old with primary liver carcinoma and hepatitis B virus infection. This chain joins TRBV6-5 and TRBJ2-7; possibly TRBD1 or TRBD2 for D (6 bases each). CDR3 nucleotide sequence: TGTGTCTGCAGTAAGAATGGGGGGCAAGCTTCCTACGAGCAGTACTTC. This translates into CVCSKNGGQASYEQYF.